These T cell receptor beta chains were read from a single sample in a study of identical twins. TCRdb processed the 5' RACE reads anew with MiXCR; each CDR3 protein has one entry. Of 450,000 or so distinct CDR3 sequences detected, more than 13% appear once; the ten largest clones hold roughly 0.5%. The sample was also linked to a second study, of yellow fever vaccine responses in identical twins.

Material: CD4+ T cells sorted from blood. The source is a woman aged 18-29 years in good health. Both conserved end residues are part of each CDR3. The D gene is left open where the match is weak. For some rows the clone size is stated as once, few or many, or as a class when expanded; others skip it.

j_call | d_call | clone_size | v_call | cdr3_nt | cdr3_aa
TRBJ1-2 | . | few | TRBV27 | TGTGCCAGCAGTACAGGGACTTCTAACTATGGCTACACCTTC | CASSTGTSNYGYTF
TRBJ2-5 | . | . | TRBV7-9 | TGTGCCAGCAGCTTAGTGGTTTCAGGCTCGGAGACCCAGTACTTC | CASSLVVSGSETQYF
TRBJ2-7 | . | few | TRBV14 | TGTGCCAGCAGCCATAGCGGCTACGAGCAGTACTTC | CASSHSGYEQYF
TRBJ2-5 | TRBD2 | few | TRBV4-1 | TGCGCCAGCAGCCCCCGGGGGCGGGAGGGCCTAAGGGAGACCCAGTACTTC | CASSPRGREGLRETQYF
TRBJ1-1 | TRBD1 | many | TRBV7-9 | TGTGCCAGCAGTTCCGGGACAGGGGGGACTGAAGCTTTCTTT | CASSSGTGGTEAFF
TRBJ2-7 | TRBD2 | many | TRBV25-1 | TGTGCCAGCAGTAGCGGGAGGACCCTGAGGCCCTACGAGCAGTACTTC | CASSSGRTLRPYEQYF
TRBJ2-7 | . | many | TRBV6-1 | TGTGCCAGCAGTGAAGCTATCAGGGGCTACGAGCAGTACTTC | CASSEAIRGYEQYF
TRBJ2-3 | TRBD2 | . | TRBV7-2 | TGTGCCAGCAGACCTAGCGGGGGGTTAAGCACAGATACGCAGTATTTT | CASRPSGGLSTDTQYF
TRBJ1-1 | TRBD1 | few | TRBV10-3 | TGTGCCATCCAGGGGGCGGGCATGAACACTGAAGCTTTCTTT | CAIQGAGMNTEAFF
TRBJ2-1 | . | . | TRBV12-3/TRBV12-4 | TGTGCCAGCAGGGGACTTGACAGGGATGAGCAGTTCTTC | CASRGLDRDEQFF
TRBJ2-7 | . | many | TRBV29-1 | TGCAGCGTTTGGACGGGGGAGCAGTACTTC | CSVWTGEQYF
TRBJ2-1 | . | few | TRBV15 | TGTGCCACCAGCGGGACTTCTCTGGGGGAGCAGTTCTTC | CATSGTSLGEQFF
TRBJ2-1 | . | many | TRBV5-5 | TGTGCCAGCGTTTCCCTAACTGGCGAGCAGTTCTTC | CASVSLTGEQFF
TRBJ2-4 | . | . | TRBV21-1 | TGTGCCAGCGGCAAAGAGGGCGTCAGGGGGGATGTATGGACCAAAAACATTCAGTACTTC | CASGKEGVRGDVWTKNIQYF